The present TCR beta chain was sequenced within a study of blood T cell repertoires in COVID-19. Study-wide context: Acute and convalescent COVID-19 samples came from the United States, Italy and Spain.

Two negative PCRs, clearance, or symptom resolution characterized the recovered Cohort 3 donors. Germline loops: CDR1 SGDLS, CDR2 YYNGEE. CDR3 length: 15 amino acids. Trimming removed 0 bases from V and 4 bases from J, with 11 bases in between. This table comes from immunoSEQ multiplex PCR, and its TCRdb copy is limited to in-frame clones, with some not included. The profile covers 190,000 or so clones, with 89% appearing a single time and around 8.9% taken by the ten largest. This clone was seen only once. Sequencing used PBMCs or T cells enriched from blood (not recorded which). The clonotype originates from a woman younger than 30 who had recovered from COVID-19. The chain combines TRBV9 with TRBJ1-3, with D uncertain. This chain's CDR3 is CASSVGGSQGNTIYF. The CDR3 region has the DNA TGTGCCAGCAGCGTAGGAGGATCGCAGGGAAACACCATATATTTT.